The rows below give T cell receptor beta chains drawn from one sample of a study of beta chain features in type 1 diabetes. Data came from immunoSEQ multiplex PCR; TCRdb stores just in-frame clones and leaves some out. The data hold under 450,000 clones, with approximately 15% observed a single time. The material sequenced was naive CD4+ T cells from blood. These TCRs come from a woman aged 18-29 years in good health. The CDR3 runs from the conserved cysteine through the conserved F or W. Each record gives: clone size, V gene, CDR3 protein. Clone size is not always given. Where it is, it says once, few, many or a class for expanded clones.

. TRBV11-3 CASSLRENTEAFF
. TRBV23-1 CARGDGELFF
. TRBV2 CASFPGFSGANVLTF
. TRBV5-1 CASSSTVAGGSYNEQFF
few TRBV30 CAWSVQPYGYTF
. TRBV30 CAWAQSQGTQYF
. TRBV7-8 CASSLIRGYEQYF
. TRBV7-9 CASSLQGRVRDTQYF
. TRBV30 CAWSRNTEAFF
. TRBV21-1 CASSKVRTSGRQINEQFF
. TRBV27 CASSLSRATDTQYF
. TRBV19 CASSVPGLAEYEQYF
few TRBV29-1 CSVERERVDTQYF
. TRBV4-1 CASSQVYSSGANVLTF
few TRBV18 CASSPYAGYEQYF
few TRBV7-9 CASRPAGPEETQYF
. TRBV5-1 CASSYGPTSGSQQFF
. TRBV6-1 CASSEGGAGQETQYF
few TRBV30 CAWSVRLAGNTQYF
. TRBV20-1 CSASSAGEQYF
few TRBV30 CAWSGTGATEAFF
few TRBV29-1 CSVGRLAGNNEQFF
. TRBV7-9 CASSFVLAGSYNEQFF
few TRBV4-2 CASSHTLGQGMEETQYF
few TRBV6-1 CASSEGQELGYTF
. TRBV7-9 CASSLQGGYTF
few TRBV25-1 CASSERQGSAGNTIYF
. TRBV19 CASSPGGSRQYF
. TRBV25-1 CASRDAGQYGYTF
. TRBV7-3 CASSLGAEYYEQYF
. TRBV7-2 CASSLARGDEPYEQYF
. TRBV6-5 CASSYSGAYVSPEQYF
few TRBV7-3 CASSHSGTGGNDEQFF
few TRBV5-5 CASSSELAHEQYF
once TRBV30 CAWSSENRVLQFF
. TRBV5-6 CASSLLSGTGANVLTF
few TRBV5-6 CASSLLGAVQETQYF
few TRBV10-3 CAISLGGTTAPQETQYF
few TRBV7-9 CASSVSRGAETQYF
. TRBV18 CASSPFMAGTSVYEQYF
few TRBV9 CASSVVERHTGELFF
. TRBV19 CASKTRYGYTF
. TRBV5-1 CASSFPEETQYF
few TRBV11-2 CASSPQRGLVTDTQYF
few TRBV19 CASSINTVQFF
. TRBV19 CASNDRGVETQYF
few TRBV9 CASSVEGTSGRNEQFF
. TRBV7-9 CASSLRDSSYNEQFF